The 26 T cell receptor beta chains in this list originate from one sample, sequenced in a study of beta chain features in type 1 diabetes. Sequenced material consisted of expressed TCRB transcripts (all of the isolated RNA was reverse transcribed). The table came from immunoSEQ multiplex PCR; TCRdb's copy has only in-frame clones and leaves some out. The sample records about 370,000 clones, over 13% being singletons. What was sequenced was naive CD4+ T cells from blood. These receptors originate from a woman aged 18-29 years in good health.

The rearrangement joins TRBV14 to TRBJ2-3; perhaps TRBD1 as D (5 bases). Between the trimmed V and J ends, which lost 0 bases and 10 bases, there was a span of 14 bases. Germline V gene lookup returns CDR1 SGHDN and CDR2 FVKESK. This CDR3 is 14 amino acids long. The CDR3 DNA is TGTGCCAGCAGCCAAGAAGACTGGGGCAGCCCGCAGTATTTT. The encoded protein is CASSQEDWGSPQYF. The variable domain in full, with the rest retrieved from reference TRBV14 and TRBJ2-3, is EAGVTQFPSHSVIEKGQTVTLRCDPISGHDNLYWYRRVMGKEIKFLLHFVKESKQDESGMPNNRFLAERTGGTYSTLKVQPAELEDSGVYFCASSQEDWGSPQYFGPGTRLTVL.

The chain's CDR3 is CASSLVSGMYYEQYF. The CDR3 region has the DNA TGCGCCAGCAGCTTGGTTAGCGGGATGTACTACGAGCAGTACTTC. The J gene is TRBJ2-7, the V gene TRBV5-1, with TRBD2 matching over 8 bases. The V and J ends lost 0 bases and 3 bases, in that order; junction bases with no gene match: 5. CDR1 is SGHRS, CDR2 YFSETQ, per germline. The length of the CDR3 is 15 residues. Based on the CDR3 plus reference TRBV5-1 and TRBJ2-7, the full variable domain is KAGVTQTPRYLIKTRGQQVTLSCSPISGHRSVSWYQQTPGQGLQFLFEYFSETQRNKGNFPGRFSGRQFSNSRSEMNVSTLELGDSALYLCASSLVSGMYYEQYFGPGTRLTVT.

This chain uses TRBV2 with TRBJ2-1; D remains unclear. Trimming pared 2 bases from V and 5 bases from J, leaving 7 bases between. The germline CDR1 and CDR2 sequences are SNHLY and FYNNEI. The length of the CDR3 is 13 residues. In DNA, the CDR3 is TGTGCCAGCAGTGAATGGGCCGACAATGAGCAGTTCTTC. Translated: CASSEWADNEQFF.

A word on this clone: Germline and junction disagree at one end, which may indicate a read error. The chain employs TRBV7-7 and TRBJ2-2; TRBD1 is a possible D gene (6 bases). Germline V gene sequence: CDR1 SSHAT, CDR2 FNYEAQ (reference sequence). CDR3 length: 14 residues. The CDR3 spells CASSSGQSTGELLF. The CDR3 region has the DNA TGTGCTAGCAGCTCAGGACAGTCCACCGGGGAGCTGTTGTTT.

The rearrangement joins TRBV29-1 to TRBJ1-1; 9 bases agree with TRBD1. The CDR3 is 14 residues long. With V trimmed by 7 bases and J by 0 bases, 6 bases remained unmatched. Germline CDR1 reads SQVTM; CDR2 reads ANQGSEA. CDR3 region: CSAGGTGMNTEAFF. In DNA form, the CDR3 reads TGCAGCGCTGGGGGGACAGGGATGAACACTGAAGCTTTCTTT.

The rearrangement joins TRBV19 to TRBJ1-1; 8 bases map to TRBD1. The CDR3 runs to 15 residues. J lost 1 base, V lost 5 bases, and 6 bases had no gene match. Germline V lookup: CDR1 LNHDA, CDR2 SQIVND (reference sequence). The CDR3 spells CASSGQGLGNTEAFF. As DNA, the CDR3 is TGTGCCAGTAGTGGACAGGGTCTGGGGAACACTGAAGCTTTCTTT.

This clone has a handful of counts. The rearrangement links TRBV4-1 to TRBJ2-5, with 10 bases fitting TRBD1. The CDR3 has 15 residues. The V gene end was trimmed by 4 bases and the J gene end by 4 bases; junction bases not matched to a gene: 6. Per germline, CDR1 MGHRA and CDR2 YSYEKL. CDR3 sequence: CASSPGQGVRETQYF. The CDR3, as DNA: TGCGCCAGCAGCCCCGGACAGGGGGTGCGAGAGACCCAGTACTTC.

The chain combines TRBV28 with TRBJ1-2; D gene ambiguous. CDR1 is MDHEN and CDR2 is SYDVKM in the germline V gene. Trimming took 4 bases from V and 7 from J, leaving 4 bases between them. The CDR3 consists of 10 residues. CDR3 protein: CASSSSGYTF. CDR3 nucleotide sequence: TGTGCCAGCAGTTCCTCTGGCTACACCTTC.

V and J are TRBV4-2 and TRBJ2-7; 7 nucleotides agree with TRBD1. CDR3 size: 15 residues. Per the germline V gene, CDR1 is LGHNA and CDR2 is YNFKEQ. Trimming took 1 base from V and 2 from J; bases not matched to a gene: 5. This chain's CDR3 is CASSQVWDSTYEQYF. CDR3 in DNA: TGTGCCAGCAGCCAAGTTTGGGACAGTACCTACGAGCAGTACTTC.

The rearrangement links TRBV30 to TRBJ2-7; D is undetermined. This CDR3 is built from 13 residues. The germline V gene has CDR1 GTSNPN and CDR2 SVGIG (reference sequence). Trimming removed 2 bases from V and 0 bases from J, with 8 bases in between. The CDR3 sequence is CAWSPFPSYEQYF. The CDR3 coding sequence is TGTGCCTGGAGTCCCTTTCCCTCCTACGAGCAGTACTTC.

V usage is TRBV5-1 and J usage is TRBJ2-5; 7 nucleotides match TRBD2. Losses at the gene ends were 1 base for V and 5 bases for J; bases not matched to a gene: 2. The CDR3 has 13 amino acids. Per the germline V gene, CDR1 is SGHRS and CDR2 is YFSETQ. The CDR3 sequence is CASSLMGGETQYF. The CDR3 DNA is TGCGCCAGCAGCTTGATGGGAGGGGAGACCCAGTACTTC.

The chain joins TRBV30 to TRBJ2-5; 7 positions match TRBD1. CDR3 length equals 14 residues. With V trimmed by 3 bases and J by 5 bases, 9 bases remained unmatched. Germline V gives CDR1 GTSNPN, CDR2 SVGIG (reference sequence). This CDR3 reads CAWSPGQLFETQYF. CDR3 nucleotides: TGTGCCTGGAGCCCGGGACAGTTGTTTGAGACCCAGTACTTC.

This clone has just a few counts. The chain uses TRBV9 and TRBJ1-1; D is ambiguous. CDR3 length: 14 amino acids. V was cut by 0 bases and J by 3 bases, with 9 bases left in between. Germline CDR1 SGDLS, CDR2 YYNGEE. Written as DNA, the CDR3 is TGTGCCAGCAGCGTAGGGAGGGTGGACACTGAAGCTTTCTTT. It encodes CASSVGRVDTEAFF. The full variable domain, rest sourced from reference TRBV9 and TRBJ1-1, is DSGVTQTPKHLITATGQRVTLRCSPRSGDLSVYWYQQSLDQGLQFLIQYYNGEERAKGNILERFSAQQFPDLHSELNLSSLELGDSALYFCASSVGRVDTEAFFGQGTRLTVV.

J is TRBJ2-1 and V is TRBV5-1; TRBD2 might be the D (6 bases). The germline V and J ends were trimmed by 3 bases and 5 bases, with 18 bases remaining between them. The length of the CDR3 is 16 residues. CDR1 is SGHRS, CDR2 YFSETQ, per germline. The CDR3 protein is CASSSSGTSGHNEQFF. DNA for the CDR3: TGCGCCAGCAGCTCCTCCGGGACTTCGGGACACAATGAGCAGTTCTTC.

The chain recombines TRBV30 with TRBJ1-4; 9 bases are a match to TRBD1. Germline V gene lookup returns CDR1 GTSNPN and CDR2 SVGIG (reference sequence). This CDR3 contains 14 residues. The V segment lost 2 bases and the J segment 8 bases; nucleotides outside the gene matches: 6. CDR3 DNA sequence: TGTGCCTGGAGTACAGGGGGCTCTGGCGAAAAACTGTTTTTT. This encodes CAWSTGGSGEKLFF.

Details on this clone: The junction departs from germline at one end; a sequencing error may be responsible. V gene TRBV30 combines with J gene TRBJ2-1, with a weak D call TRBD2 (6 bases). This CDR3 has 16 residues. The germline gives CDR1 GTSNPN, CDR2 SVGIG (reference sequence). The CDR3 DNA sequence: TGTGCCTGGAGGGGTACTAGTAGCGGACCCTACAGTGAGCAGTTCTTC. Encoded protein: CAWRGTSSGPYSEQFF.

This clone was seen a handful of times. The chain has TRBV5-1 and TRBJ2-2, with D perhaps matching TRBD2 (5 bases). In germline, CDR1 is SGHRS, CDR2 YFSETQ. V gave up 4 bases and J gave up 4 bases, with 17 bases separating them. The CDR3 has 16 residues. CDR3 sequence reads: CASSRQASAGTGELFF. Here the CDR3 DNA reads TGCGCCAGCAGCCGGCAGGCTTCGGCGGGCACCGGGGAGCTGTTTTTT.

The J gene is TRBJ2-5, the V gene TRBV9, with 8 nucleotides matching TRBD2. V lost 2 bases, J lost 2 bases, and 8 bases stayed unmatched. Germline CDR1 and CDR2: SGDLS and YYNGEE. The CDR3 contains 16 residues. The chain's CDR3 is CASSVKREIRQETQYF. In DNA form, the CDR3 reads TGTGCCAGCAGCGTGAAGCGGGAGATCAGGCAAGAGACCCAGTACTTC.

V and J are TRBV9 and TRBJ1-1; D is unresolved. The germline V and J ends were trimmed by 0 bases and 1 base, with 10 bases remaining between them. CDR1 and CDR2 (germline): SGDLS, YYNGEE. This CDR3 is 15 amino acids long. Here the CDR3 reads CASSVDGHPNTEAFF. CDR3 nucleotide sequence: TGTGCCAGCAGCGTAGATGGCCACCCGAACACTGAAGCTTTCTTT.

This clone was seen a few times. The chain uses TRBV19 and TRBJ1-5; D is perhaps TRBD1 (6 bases). Per germline, CDR1 LNHDA and CDR2 SQIVND (reference sequence). The CDR3 extends over 13 amino acids. Trimming took off 6 bases at V and 6 bases at J, with 12 bases between the two ends. CDR3 region: CASSQGFSQPQHF. DNA for the CDR3: TGTGCCAGTAGCCAGGGGTTTAGTCAGCCCCAGCATTTT.

The chain has TRBV29-1 and TRBJ2-3, with 7 positions matching TRBD1. The CDR3 spans 15 residues. Germline CDR1 reads SQVTM; CDR2 reads ANQGSEA. With 4 bases clipped from V and 1 base from J, the junction kept 8 bases outside the gene matches. CDR3 region: CSVVRGSGGTDTQYF. CDR3 sequence (DNA): TGCAGCGTTGTCAGGGGGAGTGGGGGCACAGATACGCAGTATTTT.

The V gene is TRBV25-1, the J gene TRBJ1-1, with D maybe TRBD1 (5 bases). Germline lookup yields CDR1 MGHDK and CDR2 SYGVNS. The CDR3 runs 14 residues. Trimming cost V 6 bases and J 0 bases, with 11 bases left between them. The chain's CDR3 is CASRRTRLNTEAFF. The CDR3 nucleotides read TGTGCCAGCAGGAGGACACGACTGAACACTGAAGCTTTCTTT.

This clone turned up a few times. The chain combines TRBV4-2 with TRBJ2-7; 7 bases fit TRBD1. The CDR3 covers 15 residues. J was trimmed by 3 bases and V by 0 bases; bases with no gene match: 5. Germline CDR1 is LGHNA and CDR2 is YNFKEQ. The CDR3, as DNA: TGTGCCAGCAGCCAAGATAACAGGGGCCACTACGAGCAGTACTTC. It yields the protein CASSQDNRGHYEQYF.

This clone was picked up a small number of times. J is TRBJ2-7 and V is TRBV7-2, with D unresolved. Germline-derived CDR1 and CDR2 are SGHTA and FQGNSA. The CDR3 runs to 13 residues. Trimming pared 4 bases from V and 1 base from J, leaving 8 bases between. The CDR3 is CASSWAESYEQYF. For the CDR3, the DNA is TGTGCCAGCAGCTGGGCAGAGTCCTACGAGCAGTACTTC.

This clone was counted between two and nine times. The V call is TRBV5-4, the J call TRBJ2-2; possible D gene TRBD1, 6 bases. Germline V lookup: CDR1 SGHNT, CDR2 YYREEE (reference sequence). This CDR3 is built from 17 residues. V was shortened by 4 bases and J by 7 bases, with 23 bases between the two germline ends. CDR3 sequence (DNA): TGTGCCAGCAGCCCCACTGGGTCAGGGGATTTGCACGGGGAGCTGTTTTTT. It encodes CASSPTGSGDLHGELFF.

This clone occurred a few times. Here the CDR3 DNA reads TGTGCCAGCAGTGACGGGACAGGAGCCGCCGAGCAGTACTTC. Its protein product is CASSDGTGAAEQYF. The chain has TRBV28 and TRBJ2-7, with 8 bases aligning to TRBD1. Losses at the gene ends were 5 bases for V and 6 bases for J; bases not matched to a gene: 9. The germline gives CDR1 MDHEN, CDR2 SYDVKM. The CDR3 runs to 14 residues. The variable domain in full, completed from reference TRBV28 and TRBJ2-7, reads DVKVTQSSRYLVKRTGEKVFLECVQDMDHENMFWYRQDPGLGLRLIYFSYDVKMKEKGDIPEGYSVSREKKERFSLILESASTNQTSMYLCASSDGTGAAEQYFGPGTRLTVT.